The T cell receptor (beta chain) under discussion was sequenced for a study of response to subunit inactivated influenza vaccine. From the RT-PCR reads, TCRdb called clonotypes with MiXCR, one entry per CDR3 protein. This table holds more than 500,000 distinct CDR3 sequences, 11% found once. The CDR3 has 15 residues. Germline CDR1 and CDR2: SGHRS and YFSETQ. Trimming cost V 4 bases and J 5 bases; bases outside gene matches: 9. This sample also appeared in a second study, on T cells expressing NK-cell markers. Per that paper: Making the TCR beta cDNA relied on 5'RACE template switching with UMIs.

The clonotype originates from a man in his forties or fifties who received an inactivated influenza vaccine. The specimen comprised PBMCs from blood, sampled on the day of vaccination. The chain carries TRBV5-1 and TRBJ1-2; 9 nucleotides match TRBD1. CDR3 DNA sequence: TGCGCCAGCAGCGCGGGACAGGGTTATTCATATGGCTACACCTTC. Its translation is CASSAGQGYSYGYTF.